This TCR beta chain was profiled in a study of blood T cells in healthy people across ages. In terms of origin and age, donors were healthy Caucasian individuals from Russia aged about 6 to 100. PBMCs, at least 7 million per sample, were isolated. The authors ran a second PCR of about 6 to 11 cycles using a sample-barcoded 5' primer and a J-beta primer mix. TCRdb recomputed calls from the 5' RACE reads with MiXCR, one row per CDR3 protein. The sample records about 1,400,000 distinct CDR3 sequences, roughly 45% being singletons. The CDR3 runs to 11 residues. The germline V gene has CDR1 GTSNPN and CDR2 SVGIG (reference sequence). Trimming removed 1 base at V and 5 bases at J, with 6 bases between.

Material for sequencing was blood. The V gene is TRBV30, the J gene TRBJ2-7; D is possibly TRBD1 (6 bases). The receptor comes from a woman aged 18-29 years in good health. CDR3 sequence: CAWSGGHEQYF. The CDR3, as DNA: TGTGCCTGGAGTGGGGGGCACGAGCAGTACTTC.